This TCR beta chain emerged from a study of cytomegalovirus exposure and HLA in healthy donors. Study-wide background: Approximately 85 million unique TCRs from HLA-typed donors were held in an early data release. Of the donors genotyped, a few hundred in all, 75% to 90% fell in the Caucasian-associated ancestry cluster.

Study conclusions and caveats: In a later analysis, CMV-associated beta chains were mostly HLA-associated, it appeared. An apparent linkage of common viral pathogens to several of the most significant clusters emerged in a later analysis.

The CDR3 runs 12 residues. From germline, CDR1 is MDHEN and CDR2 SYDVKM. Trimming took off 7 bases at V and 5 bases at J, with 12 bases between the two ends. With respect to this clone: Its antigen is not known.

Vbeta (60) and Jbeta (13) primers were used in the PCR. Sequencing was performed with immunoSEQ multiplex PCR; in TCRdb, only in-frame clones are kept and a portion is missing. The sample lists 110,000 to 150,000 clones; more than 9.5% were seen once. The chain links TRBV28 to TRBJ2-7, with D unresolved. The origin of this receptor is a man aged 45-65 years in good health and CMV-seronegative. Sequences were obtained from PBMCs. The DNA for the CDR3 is TGTGCCAGCAATAACAGAAGGAACGAGCAGTACTTC. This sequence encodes CASNNRRNEQYF.